This is a list of T cell receptor beta chains from one sample in a study of T cells after yellow fever vaccination. In TCRdb, the 5' RACE reads were re-called with MiXCR into one record per CDR3 protein. The table records approximately 250,000 distinct CDR3 sequences, over 3% of them present only once. The sequenced sample was PBMCs, obtained 15 days after the yellow fever booster vaccination. Receptors originate from a man aged 18 to 30 who received the YFV17D yellow fever vaccine. Each CDR3 is given with its conserved first and last residue. Fields, in order: V gene, D gene, clone size, J gene, CDR3 protein, CDR3 DNA. The D gene is left open where the match is weak. Size values are once, few and many counts, or a class for expanded clones, and some rows have none.

TRBV12-3/TRBV12-4	NA	many	TRBJ2-1	CASSPRGEGSNEQFF	TGTGCCAGCAGCCCCAGGGGCGAGGGGAGCAATGAGCAGTTCTTC
TRBV4-2	NA	many	TRBJ2-3	CASSQAAGAGDTQYF	TGTGCCAGCAGCCAAGCTGCGGGGGCCGGAGATACGCAGTATTTT
TRBV19	NA	many	TRBJ1-5	CASHGGTTVNQPQHF	TGTGCCAGCCATGGGGGAACAACCGTTAATCAGCCCCAGCATTTT
TRBV20-1	NA	many	TRBJ2-1	CSARVWHYNEQFF	TGCAGTGCTAGAGTCTGGCACTACAATGAGCAGTTCTTC
TRBV5-1	NA	many	TRBJ1-1	CASSLEGGWNTEAFF	TGCGCCAGCAGCTTGGAAGGGGGTTGGAACACTGAAGCTTTCTTT
TRBV19	TRBD1	many	TRBJ2-7	CASSTRQGAIHEQYF	TGTGCCAGTAGTACGAGACAGGGAGCGATACACGAGCAGTACTTC
TRBV7-2	NA	many	TRBJ1-1	CASSLGSGPDTLNTEAFF	TGTGCCAGCAGCTTAGGATCTGGGCCCGATACTCTGAACACTGAAGCTTTCTTT
TRBV19	NA	few	TRBJ2-1	CASSDLGPPANNEQFF	TGTGCCAGTAGTGACCTGGGACCTCCCGCCAACAATGAGCAGTTCTTC
TRBV4-1	NA	many	TRBJ1-2	CASSPTAANYGYTF	TGCGCCAGCAGCCCGACGGCGGCTAACTATGGCTACACCTTC
TRBV15	NA	many	TRBJ2-3	CATRDSPSDTQYF	TGTGCCACCAGAGACAGCCCATCAGATACGCAGTATTTT
TRBV20-1	NA	once	TRBJ1-2	CSAREGQGNNGYTF	TGCAGTGCTAGAGAGGGCCAAGGAAATAATGGCTACACCTTC
TRBV7-2	NA	many	TRBJ2-3	CASSSTGNTQYF	TGTGCCAGCAGCTCAACGGGAAATACGCAGTATTTT
TRBV7-2	NA	many	TRBJ1-4	CASSLVRQQPATNEKLFF	TGTGCCAGCAGCTTAGTCCGGCAGCAGCCTGCAACTAATGAAAAACTGTTTTTT
TRBV28	TRBD1	many	TRBJ1-1	CASSLGAGTDLSQVAFF	TGTGCCAGCAGTTTAGGGGCAGGGACAGACCTTTCTCAGGTAGCTTTCTTT
TRBV12-3/TRBV12-4	TRBD1	many	TRBJ2-4	CASSLLWDRTNIQYF	TGTGCCAGCAGTCTGTTATGGGACAGAACAAACATTCAGTACTTC
TRBV7-2	NA	few	TRBJ1-6	CASSPVPYNSPLHF	TGTGCCAGCAGCCCCGTTCCCTATAATTCACCCCTCCACTTT
TRBV12-3/TRBV12-4	NA	many	TRBJ2-1	CASSFGGEQFF	TGTGCCAGCAGTTTTGGGGGCGAGCAGTTCTTC
TRBV4-3	NA	many	TRBJ1-3	CASRSSGLSGNTIYF	TGCGCCAGCAGGTCCTCAGGACTCTCTGGAAACACCATATATTTT
TRBV4-1	TRBD1	many	TRBJ2-5	CASSQGAGTGGGETQYF	TGCGCCAGCAGCCAAGGGGCCGGGACAGGGGGCGGAGAGACCCAGTACTTC
TRBV19	NA	NA	TRBJ1-1	CASSMMVNEAFF	TGTGCCAGTAGTATGATGGTGAATGAAGCTTTCTTT
TRBV24-1	NA	NA	TRBJ1-4	CATSDPSSGYNEKLFF	TGTGCCACCAGTGATCCATCTTCCGGGTATAATGAAAAACTGTTTTTT
TRBV6-6	NA	many	TRBJ1-3	CASSMGNTIYF	TGTGCCAGCAGTATGGGAAACACCATATATTTT
TRBV29-1	NA	many	TRBJ2-7	CSVEDWGDGPHEQYF	TGCAGCGTTGAAGATTGGGGTGACGGGCCCCACGAGCAGTACTTC
TRBV3-1	NA	many	TRBJ2-1	CASSQGLEGNEQFF	TGTGCCAGCAGCCAAGGGCTAGAGGGCAATGAGCAGTTCTTC
TRBV7-9	NA	many	TRBJ2-2	CASKRVTRELFF	TGTGCCAGCAAAAGGGTAACACGGGAGCTGTTTTTT
TRBV4-2	NA	many	TRBJ2-7	CASSQAVGTEQYF	TGTGCCAGCAGCCAAGCGGTGGGGACCGAGCAGTACTTC
TRBV25-1	NA	many	TRBJ1-4	CASSATRTSEKLFF	TGTGCCAGCAGTGCGACGAGGACTAGTGAAAAACTGTTTTTT
TRBV7-3	NA	many	TRBJ1-1	CASSATAWGTEAFF	TGTGCCAGCAGCGCTACAGCCTGGGGCACTGAAGCTTTCTTT
TRBV4-3	NA	many	TRBJ2-4	CASSPMRILAKNIQYF	TGCGCCAGCAGCCCCATGAGGATACTAGCCAAAAACATTCAGTACTTC
TRBV7-2	NA	many	TRBJ2-5	CASSPSRAGSGETQYF	TGTGCCAGCAGCCCATCCCGGGCGGGGTCCGGAGAGACCCAGTACTTC
TRBV21-1	NA	many	TRBJ2-1	CASARETIWFF	TGTGCCAGCGCTAGGGAAACAATTTGGTTCTTC
TRBV4-3	NA	many	TRBJ2-3	CASSQDFGLDTQYF	TGCGCCAGCAGCCAAGATTTTGGGCTAGATACGCAGTATTTT
TRBV6-5	NA	many	TRBJ2-7	CASSYRVSGGREQYF	TGTGCCAGCAGTTACCGGGTGTCAGGGGGGCGCGAGCAGTACTTC
TRBV4-1	TRBD1	NA	TRBJ1-2	CASSLTGTGAYGYTF	TGCGCCAGCAGCCTAACCGGGACAGGGGCCTATGGCTACACCTTC
TRBV10-3	TRBD1	many	TRBJ1-2	CAISAGDRVYGYTF	TGTGCCATCAGTGCCGGGGACAGGGTCTATGGCTACACCTTC
TRBV7-9	TRBD2	many	TRBJ2-3	CASSLRGASTDTQYF	TGTGCCAGCAGCTTGCGGGGGGCTAGCACAGATACGCAGTATTTT
TRBV20-1	TRBD1	many	TRBJ1-2	CSLGRQGTLGYTF	TGCAGCCTAGGGCGACAGGGGACACTTGGCTACACCTTC
TRBV5-4	NA	few	TRBJ1-6	CASSFGSGSPLHF	TGTGCCAGCAGTTTTGGGAGCGGGTCACCCCTCCACTTT
TRBV4-2	NA	many	TRBJ2-3	CASSQGTSADTQYF	TGTGCCAGCAGCCAGGGGACGAGCGCAGATACGCAGTATTTT
TRBV4-1	NA	many	TRBJ2-1	CASSFKQGRDEQFF	TGCGCCAGCAGCTTCAAACAGGGTAGGGATGAGCAGTTCTTC
TRBV9	NA	many	TRBJ2-3	CASSVGLADTQYF	TGTGCCAGCAGCGTAGGTCTCGCAGATACGCAGTATTTT
TRBV5-1	NA	many	TRBJ1-4	CASSLEAVNEKLFF	TGCGCCAGCAGCTTGGAGGCGGTAAATGAAAAACTGTTTTTT
TRBV19	NA	few	TRBJ1-4	CASRPPQVPEKLFF	TGTGCCAGTAGACCTCCGCAGGTCCCCGAAAAACTGTTTTTT
TRBV6-5	TRBD2	few	TRBJ2-5	CASSYSVRGATETQYF	TGTGCCAGCAGTTACTCAGTGCGGGGGGCGACGGAGACCCAGTACTTC
TRBV12-3/TRBV12-4	TRBD2	many	TRBJ2-1	CASSALPGRGSSYNEQFF	TGTGCCAGCAGTGCGCTTCCTGGGCGGGGGAGCTCCTACAATGAGCAGTTCTTC
TRBV20-1	NA	many	TRBJ1-2	CSARGRHLYGYTF	TGCAGTGCTAGAGGGCGCCACCTATATGGCTACACCTTC
TRBV4-3	TRBD1	few	TRBJ2-5	CASSQQTGQGETQYF	TGCGCCAGCAGCCAACAAACGGGACAGGGAGAGACCCAGTACTTC
TRBV7-8	TRBD2	many	TRBJ2-1	CASSLLAGAPTVYNEQFF	TGTGCCAGCAGCTTACTAGCGGGGGCTCCAACTGTCTACAATGAGCAGTTCTTC
TRBV7-9	NA	many	TRBJ1-2	CASSRALLLGGGYTF	TGTGCCAGCAGCCGAGCCCTACTCCTCGGAGGGGGCTACACCTTC
TRBV30	NA	many	TRBJ1-2	CAWSQMENYGYTF	TGTGCCTGGAGCCAGATGGAGAACTATGGCTACACCTTC
TRBV12-3/TRBV12-4	TRBD1	many	TRBJ1-5	CASSRGQGTQPQHF	TGTGCCAGCAGTCGGGGACAGGGTACTCAGCCCCAGCATTTT
TRBV9	NA	many	TRBJ2-6	CASSAWTSGANVLTF	TGTGCCAGCAGCGCTTGGACTTCTGGGGCCAACGTCCTGACTTTC
TRBV2	NA	many	TRBJ1-2	CASGYRQNYGYTF	TGTGCCAGCGGATACAGACAGAACTATGGCTACACCTTC
TRBV7-9	TRBD2	many	TRBJ2-3	CASSLAAGANTDTQYF	TGTGCCAGCAGCTTAGCGGCGGGAGCGAACACAGATACGCAGTATTTT